What follows are 25 T cell receptor beta chains derived from one specimen sequenced in a study of OX40 agonist ivuxolimab in advanced cancers. The library relied on the immunoSEQ multiplex PCR assay. The table comes from immuneACCESS by way of TCRdb, which keeps in-frame sequences with V and J called. Part of the clones is missing from these tables; in studies checked, under half for an unresolved V gene and the rest for unknown reasons. A total of tens of thousands of clones appear in this sample, around 80% of them only once. The ten biggest clones cover less than 25% of the sample. Sequenced here: CD4+ or CD8+ T cells sorted from blood, sampled in a trial of the OX40 agonist ivuxolimab. Source of these receptors: an adult with an advanced solid tumor such as melanoma, head and neck, liver or kidney cancer.

This rearrangement joins TRBV7-9 to TRBJ2-1, with D unresolved. Germline V lookup: CDR1 SEHNR, CDR2 FQNEAQ (reference sequence). Trimming cost V 6 bases and J 3 bases, with 6 bases left between them. There are 12 residues in the CDR3. CDR3 DNA sequence: TGTGCCAGCAGACGGGTCTACAATGAGCAGTTCTTC. Translation gives CASRRVYNEQFF.

V is TRBV19 and J is TRBJ2-1, with 12 bases identical to TRBD2. The CDR3 covers 15 residues. The V gene end was trimmed by 5 bases and the J gene end by 5 bases; junction bases not matched to a gene: 4. Germline assignment: CDR1 LNHDA and CDR2 SQIVND (reference sequence). Written as DNA, the CDR3 is TGTGCCAGTAGTGCACTAGCGGGAGGAAACAATGAGCAGTTCTTC. Its protein product is CASSALAGGNNEQFF. The full variable domain, its missing parts supplied by reference TRBV19 and TRBJ2-1, is DGGITQSPKYLFRKEGQNVTLSCEQNLNHDAMYWYRQDPGQGLRLIYYSQIVNDFQKGDIAEGYSVSREKKESFPLTVTSAQKNPTAFYLCASSALAGGNNEQFFGPGTRLTVL.

This clone was detected only once. The chain recombines TRBV28 with TRBJ2-7, with D possibly matching TRBD1 (5 bases). Trimming left V 3 bases short and J 3 bases short, with 15 bases between. This CDR3 has 15 residues. The germline V gene encodes CDR1 MDHEN and CDR2 SYDVKM. The CDR3 nucleotides read TGTGCCAGCAGTTTGGCCCAGGGCTATAGCTACGAGCAGTACTTC. This gives the protein CASSLAQGYSYEQYF.

V and J are TRBV25-1 and TRBJ2-7; 7 nucleotides line up with TRBD2. Germline-derived CDR1 and CDR2 are MGHDK and SYGVNS. V gave up 4 bases and J gave up 0 bases; unmatched junction bases: 0. There are 13 residues in the CDR3. The CDR3 loop is CASSAGGSYEQYF. The CDR3 coding sequence is TGTGCCAGCAGTGCGGGGGGCTCCTACGAGCAGTACTTC.

This rearrangement joins TRBV5-1 to TRBJ2-3, with D possibly TRBD2 on 5 matching bases. Between the trimmed V and J ends, which lost 0 bases and 0 bases, there was a span of 8 bases. This CDR3 spans 15 amino acids. The germline V gene encodes CDR1 SGHRS and CDR2 YFSETQ. CDR3 coding DNA: TGCGCCAGCAGCTTGGCCACTAGTAGCACAGATACGCAGTATTTT. Translation: CASSLATSSTDTQYF. Drawing the rest from reference TRBV5-1 and TRBJ2-3, the complete variable domain is KAGVTQTPRYLIKTRGQQVTLSCSPISGHRSVSWYQQTPGQGLQFLFEYFSETQRNKGNFPGRFSGRQFSNSRSEMNVSTLELGDSALYLCASSLATSSTDTQYFGPGTRLTVL.

The rearrangement links TRBV25-1 to TRBJ1-5, with 9 bases lining up with TRBD1. This CDR3 contains 14 residues. V shed 5 bases and J 3 bases; nucleotides not matched to a gene: 2. Germline V lookup: CDR1 MGHDK, CDR2 SYGVNS. The CDR3 DNA reads as TGTGCCAGCAGTTACAGGGGGCCCAATCAGCCCCAGCATTTT. This translates into CASSYRGPNQPQHF.

V usage is TRBV30 and J usage is TRBJ1-5, with 10 bases that match TRBD1. CDR1 is GTSNPN and CDR2 is SVGIG in the germline V gene (reference sequence). This CDR3 region has 13 residues. The ends lost 5 bases at V and 6 bases at J; junction bases unmatched: 4. The CDR3 spells CAWGQGVGQPQHF. The CDR3 DNA sequence: TGTGCCTGGGGACAGGGGGTTGGTCAGCCCCAGCATTTT.

This chain connects TRBV6-5 to TRBJ1-1; D not resolved. V lost 5 bases to trimming and J lost 3 bases, with 4 bases between them. Germline V lookup: CDR1 MNHEY, CDR2 SVGAGI. CDR3 length: 11 residues. The CDR3 DNA follows: TGTGCCAGCAGTCCATACACTGAAGCTTTCTTT. Its translation: CASSPYTEAFF.

The genes are TRBV9 and TRBJ2-7; 11 bases are shared with TRBD2. The germline CDR1 and CDR2 sequences are SGDLS and YYNGEE. With 3 bases clipped from V and 5 bases from J, the junction kept 13 bases outside the gene matches. CDR3 length: 17 amino acids. The CDR3 loop reads CASSGNSGRAFHHEQYF. The CDR3 bases are TGTGCCAGCAGCGGAAATAGCGGGAGGGCCTTCCATCACGAGCAGTACTTC.

The gene calls are TRBV18 and TRBJ2-5; TRBD2 might be the D (6 bases). Germline loops: CDR1 KGHSH, CDR2 LQKENI. The CDR3 is 17 amino acids. V dropped 1 base and J dropped 0 bases, with 15 bases sitting between them. The chain's CDR3 is CASSPRVAEPYQETQYF. The CDR3 nucleotides read TGTGCCAGCTCACCACGAGTAGCGGAGCCTTACCAAGAGACCCAGTACTTC. Using reference TRBV18 and TRBJ2-5 for the parts outside the CDR3, the full variable domain is NAGVMQNPRHLVRRRGQEARLRCSPMKGHSHVYWYRQLPEEGLKFMVYLQKENIIDESGMPKERFSAEFPKEGPSILRIQQVVRGDSAAYFCASSPRVAEPYQETQYFGPGTRLLVL.

As DNA, the CDR3 is TGTGCCAGTAGTATTGGCTTCCGCACAGATACGCAGTATTTT. Translated: CASSIGFRTDTQYF. The gene calls are TRBV19 and TRBJ2-3; D not certain. The V gene lost 3 bases and the J gene lost 1 base, with 8 bases spanning the gap. This CDR3 spans 14 amino acids. Per germline, CDR1 LNHDA and CDR2 SQIVND (reference sequence).

The chain employs TRBV19 and TRBJ2-7; 11 bases are shared with TRBD2. CDR1 LNHDA and CDR2 SQIVND come from the germline V gene (reference sequence). With 8 bases clipped from V and 5 bases from J, the junction kept 11 bases outside the gene matches. The CDR3 spans 15 residues. CDR3 in DNA: TGTGCCAGTCGTCTTAGCGGGAGGGCCTTCCACGAGCAGTACTTC. Translation: CASRLSGRAFHEQYF.

The gene calls are TRBV7-9 and TRBJ2-3, with 8 bases aligning to TRBD2. CDR1 is SEHNR and CDR2 is FQNEAQ in the germline V gene (reference sequence). Trimming removed 5 bases from V and 5 bases from J; junction bases left unmatched: 12. The CDR3 is 16 amino acids. CDR3 in DNA: TGTGCCAGCAGCACTACTAGCGGTAAGGAGGGAGATACGCAGTATTTT. Its protein is CASSTTSGKEGDTQYF.

The chain uses TRBV5-1 and TRBJ2-1; D call uncertain. Germline V gene data show CDR1 as SGHRS and CDR2 as YFSETQ. This CDR3 is built from 12 residues. V was pared by 0 bases and J by 9 bases, with 7 bases between. In DNA form, the CDR3 reads TGCGCCAGCAGCTTGGAGACCGCTGAGCAGTTCTTC. It specifies CASSLETAEQFF.

The V gene is TRBV6-1, the J gene TRBJ1-5; D unresolved. Germline V gives CDR1 MNHNS, CDR2 SASEGT. The ends were cut back, 4 bases at V and 0 bases at J, with 10 bases in the middle. The CDR3 consists of 15 residues. This CDR3 reads CASSVPGYSNQPQHF. The CDR3 DNA reads TGTGCCAGCAGTGTCCCGGGATATAGCAATCAGCCCCAGCATTTT.

The chain recombines TRBV19 with TRBJ2-1; D might be TRBD1 or TRBD2, each matching 6 bases. CDR1 is LNHDA, CDR2 SQIVND, per germline (reference sequence). Trimming removed 3 bases from V and 3 bases from J, with 18 bases in between. This CDR3 is built from 17 residues. The CDR3 loop reads CASSITRGDLRYNEQFF. In nucleotides, the CDR3 is TGTGCCAGTAGTATTACTAGGGGGGACCTTCGCTACAATGAGCAGTTCTTC.

The rearrangement uses TRBV27 and TRBJ2-3; D is possibly TRBD2 (6 bases). The CDR3 runs 15 residues. V lost 6 bases and J lost 8, with 21 bases in between. Germline CDR1 is MNHEY and CDR2 is SMNVEV (reference sequence). The CDR3, as DNA: TGTGCCAGCAGCCCCGCCGGGCGCGGGGTCCTTACGCAGTATTTT. This sequence encodes CASSPAGRGVLTQYF.

The chain joins TRBV2 to TRBJ2-1, with TRBD2 matching 7 bases. The length of the CDR3 is 15 residues. CDR1 and CDR2 (germline): SNHLY, FYNNEI. Trimming at V came to 7 bases and at J to 0 bases, leaving 6 bases not matched to a gene. CDR3 sequence: CASKEGGSSYNEQFF. CDR3 sequence (DNA): TGTGCCAGCAAAGAGGGCGGGAGCTCCTACAATGAGCAGTTCTTC.

This clone appeared a single time. The chain is built from TRBV5-1 and TRBJ2-7, with D uncertain. V was clipped by 0 bases and J by 1 base, with 8 bases between them. Germline V CDR1 and CDR2: SGHRS, YFSETQ. This CDR3 region has 14 residues. The CDR3 spells CASSLGWESYEQYF. For the CDR3, the DNA is TGCGCCAGCAGCTTGGGGTGGGAATCCTACGAGCAGTACTTC.

The chain uses TRBV27 and TRBJ2-2; a weak D match, TRBD1 (6 bases). CDR3 length equals 17 residues. The germline V gene has CDR1 MNHEY and CDR2 SMNVEV (reference sequence). Trimming took off 6 bases at V and 2 bases at J, with 19 bases between the two ends. The CDR3 loop is CASRTTPWTANTGELFF. CDR3 DNA: TGTGCCAGCAGAACAACCCCCTGGACAGCCAACACCGGGGAGCTGTTTTTT.

This clone was seen a handful of times. This chain uses TRBV4-2 with TRBJ1-5, with no clear D. CDR1 and CDR2 from the germline V gene are LGHNA and YNFKEQ. This CDR3 comprises 15 residues. Deletions cut 2 bases from V and 1 base from J, with 9 bases between. CDR3 amino acids: CASSQTIGSNQPQHF. For the CDR3, the DNA is TGTGCCAGCAGCCAAACAATAGGGAGCAATCAGCCCCAGCATTTT.

This sequence joins TRBV9 and TRBJ2-7; 9 bases map to TRBD1. This CDR3 spans 16 amino acids. Germline loops: CDR1 SGDLS, CDR2 YYNGEE. V shed 0 bases and J 7 bases; nucleotides not matched to a gene: 11. CDR3 sequence: CASSVAWGQGRMEQYF. The DNA for the CDR3 is TGTGCCAGCAGCGTAGCTTGGGGACAGGGTAGGATGGAGCAGTACTTC.

The CDR3 region is CASSSRPGPTSGNTIYF. DNA of the CDR3: TGTGCCAGCAGCTCCAGACCCGGGCCGACCTCTGGAAACACCATATATTTT. V gene TRBV7-8 combines with J gene TRBJ1-3; D remains unclear. Trimming took 4 bases from V and 0 from J, leaving 16 bases between them. Germline-derived CDR1 and CDR2 are SGHVS and FQNEAQ. The CDR3 is 17 amino acids.

The V and J genes are TRBV27 and TRBJ1-1, with TRBD1 as a possible D gene (6 bases). Germline loops: CDR1 MNHEY, CDR2 SMNVEV (reference sequence). The CDR3 consists of 14 residues. The ends were cut back, 4 bases at V and 5 bases at J, with 14 bases in the middle. In nucleotides, the CDR3 is TGTGCCAGCAGTTGGAGGGGGGGAATAACTGAAGCTTTCTTT. Translated: CASSWRGGITEAFF.

The chain uses TRBV23-1 and TRBJ2-1; 8 bases agree with TRBD1. TRBV23-1 is designated an ORF whose function remains uncertain. The CDR3 totals 15 residues. V gave up 0 bases and J gave up 7 bases; unmatched junction bases: 5. The CDR3 region is CASSQSGTGRNEQFF. Here the CDR3 DNA reads TGCGCCAGCAGTCAATCGGGGACAGGAAGGAATGAGCAGTTCTTC.